Sequencing of this TCR beta chain was carried out in a study of T cell changes during pregnancy in multiple sclerosis. TCRdb keeps only in-frame clones here, not all; method: immunoSEQ multiplex PCR. The sample holds about 40,000 clones, 75% to 95% seen once. CDR3 length: 12 residues. Trimming removed 2 bases from V and 7 bases from J, with 10 bases in between. Germline CDR1 and CDR2: SGHRS and YFSETQ. The V call is TRBV5-1, the J call TRBJ2-7, with D tentatively TRBD1 (6 bases). The sequenced sample was CD8+ T cells from peripheral blood mononuclear cells, obtained before pregnancy. The sequence was obtained from a female donor with multiple sclerosis, enrolled in a pregnancy study. Written as DNA, the CDR3 is TGCGCCAGCAGCTTTTCCGGGACAGAGCAGTACTTC. This gives the protein CASSFSGTEQYF.